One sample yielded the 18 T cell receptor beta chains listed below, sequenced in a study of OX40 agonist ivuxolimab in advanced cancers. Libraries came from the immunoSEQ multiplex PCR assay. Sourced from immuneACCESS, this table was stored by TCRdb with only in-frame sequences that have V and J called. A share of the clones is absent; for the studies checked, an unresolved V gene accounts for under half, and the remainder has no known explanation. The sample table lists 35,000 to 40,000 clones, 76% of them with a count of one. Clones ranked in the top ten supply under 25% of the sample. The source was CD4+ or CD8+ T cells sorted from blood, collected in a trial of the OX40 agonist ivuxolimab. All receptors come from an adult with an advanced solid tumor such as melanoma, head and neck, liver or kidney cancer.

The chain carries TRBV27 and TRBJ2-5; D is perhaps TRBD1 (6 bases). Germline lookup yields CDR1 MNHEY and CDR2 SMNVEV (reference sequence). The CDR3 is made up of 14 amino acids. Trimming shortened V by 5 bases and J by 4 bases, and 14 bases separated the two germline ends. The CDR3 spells CASSLQGRGETQYF. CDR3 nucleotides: TGTGCCAGCAGTCTACAGGGCCGGGGAGAGACCCAGTACTTC.

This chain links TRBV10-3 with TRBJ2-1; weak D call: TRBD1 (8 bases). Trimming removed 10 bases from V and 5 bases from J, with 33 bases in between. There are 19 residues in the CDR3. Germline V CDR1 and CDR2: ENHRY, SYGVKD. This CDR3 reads CATRREGFVGQASHNEQFF. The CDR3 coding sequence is TGTGCCACACGTAGGGAGGGGTTCGTGGGACAGGCTTCCCACAATGAGCAGTTCTTC.

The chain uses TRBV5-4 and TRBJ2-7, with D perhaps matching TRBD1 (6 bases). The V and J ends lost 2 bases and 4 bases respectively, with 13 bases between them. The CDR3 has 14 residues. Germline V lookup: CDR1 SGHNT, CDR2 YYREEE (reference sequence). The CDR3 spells CASSLQGVIYEQYF. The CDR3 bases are TGTGCCAGCAGCTTACAGGGTGTTATTTACGAGCAGTACTTC.

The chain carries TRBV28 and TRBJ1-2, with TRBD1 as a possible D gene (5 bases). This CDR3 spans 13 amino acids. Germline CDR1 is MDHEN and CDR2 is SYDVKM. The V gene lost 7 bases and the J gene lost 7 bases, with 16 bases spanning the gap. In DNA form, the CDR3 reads TGTGCCAGCACTCTAGGGGCAGAAGGTGGCTACACCTTC. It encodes CASTLGAEGGYTF.

The CDR3 DNA reads as TGTGCCAGCAGCGAACCCTACGAGCAGTACTTC. Translated, it gives CASSEPYEQYF. The chain joins TRBV6-1 to TRBJ2-7; D is unresolved. Trimming removed 6 bases from V and 2 bases from J, with 5 bases in between. The germline V gene encodes CDR1 MNHNS and CDR2 SASEGT. This CDR3 is 11 amino acids long.

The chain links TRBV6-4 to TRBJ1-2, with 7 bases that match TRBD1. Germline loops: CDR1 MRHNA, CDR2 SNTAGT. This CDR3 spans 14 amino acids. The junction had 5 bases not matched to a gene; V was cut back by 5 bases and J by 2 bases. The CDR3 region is CASSLSQGNYGYTF. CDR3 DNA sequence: TGTGCCAGCAGTCTCTCACAGGGGAACTATGGCTACACCTTC.

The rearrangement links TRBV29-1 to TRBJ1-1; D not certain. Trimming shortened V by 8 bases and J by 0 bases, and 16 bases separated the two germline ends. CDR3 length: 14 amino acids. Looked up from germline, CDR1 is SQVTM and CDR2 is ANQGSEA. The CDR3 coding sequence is TGCAGCTGTACGTCAAATCGGGTGAACACTGAAGCTTTCTTT. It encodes CSCTSNRVNTEAFF. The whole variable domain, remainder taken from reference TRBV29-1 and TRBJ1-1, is SAVISQKPSRDICQRGTSLTIQCQVDSQVTMMFWYRQQPGQSLTLIATANQGSEATYESGFVIDKFPISRPNLTFSTLTVSNMSPEDSSIYLCSCTSNRVNTEAFFGQGTRLTVV.

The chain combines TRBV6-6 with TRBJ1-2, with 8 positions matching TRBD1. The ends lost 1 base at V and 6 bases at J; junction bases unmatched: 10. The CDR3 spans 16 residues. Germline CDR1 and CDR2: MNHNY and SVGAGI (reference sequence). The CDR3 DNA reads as TGTGCCAGCAGTTACTTGACCGGGACAGGCCGCCATGGCTACACCTTC. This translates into CASSYLTGTGRHGYTF.

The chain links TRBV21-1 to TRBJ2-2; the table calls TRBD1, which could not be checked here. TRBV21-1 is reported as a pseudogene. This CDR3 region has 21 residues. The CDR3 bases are TGTGCCAGCAGCAAATCGCCCGGGACAGAGAACCCATTCGCGAACACCGGGGAGCTGTTTTTT. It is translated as CASSKSPGTENPFANTGELFF.

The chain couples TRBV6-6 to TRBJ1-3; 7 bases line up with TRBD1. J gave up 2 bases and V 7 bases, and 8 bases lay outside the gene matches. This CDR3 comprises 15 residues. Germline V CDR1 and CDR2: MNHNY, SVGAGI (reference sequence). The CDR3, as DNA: TGTGCCAGCACCGAACAGGGGACAGCTGGAAACACCATATATTTT. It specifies CASTEQGTAGNTIYF.

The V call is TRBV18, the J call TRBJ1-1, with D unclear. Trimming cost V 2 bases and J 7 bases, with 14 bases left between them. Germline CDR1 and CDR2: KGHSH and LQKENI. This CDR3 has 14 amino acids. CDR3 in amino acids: CASSPGNRANEAFF. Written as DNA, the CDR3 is TGTGCCAGCTCACCAGGGAACAGAGCGAATGAAGCTTTCTTT.

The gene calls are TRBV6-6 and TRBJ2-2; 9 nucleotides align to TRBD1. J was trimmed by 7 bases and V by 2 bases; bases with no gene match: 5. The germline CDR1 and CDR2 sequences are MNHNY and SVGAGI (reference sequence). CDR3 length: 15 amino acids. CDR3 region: CASSYSRQGVGELFF. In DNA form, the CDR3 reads TGTGCCAGCAGTTACAGCAGACAGGGGGTCGGGGAGCTGTTTTTT.

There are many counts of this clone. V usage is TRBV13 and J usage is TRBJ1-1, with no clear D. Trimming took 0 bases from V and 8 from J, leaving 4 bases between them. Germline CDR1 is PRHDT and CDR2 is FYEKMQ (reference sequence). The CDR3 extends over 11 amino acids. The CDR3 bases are TGTGCCAGCAGCTTAGGGGGAGAAGCTTTCTTT. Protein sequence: CASSLGGEAFF.

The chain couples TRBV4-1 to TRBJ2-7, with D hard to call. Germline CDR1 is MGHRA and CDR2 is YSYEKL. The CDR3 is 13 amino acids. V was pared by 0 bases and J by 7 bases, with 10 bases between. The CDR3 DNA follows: TGCGCCAGCAGCCAAGATTACCGTTTAGAGCAGTACTTC. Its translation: CASSQDYRLEQYF.

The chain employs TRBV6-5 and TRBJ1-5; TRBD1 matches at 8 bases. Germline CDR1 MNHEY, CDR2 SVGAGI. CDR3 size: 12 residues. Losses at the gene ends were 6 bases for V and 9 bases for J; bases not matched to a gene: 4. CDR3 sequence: CASRNTGGPQHF. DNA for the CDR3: TGTGCCAGCAGGAACACAGGGGGGCCCCAGCATTTT.

The CDR3 DNA sequence: TGTGCCAGCATAGCGGGGGGCCCGACAGTCACAGATACGCAGTATTTT. Its translation is CASIAGGPTVTDTQYF. The chain joins TRBV2 to TRBJ2-3; 10 positions agree with TRBD2. V was pared by 7 bases and J by 2 bases, with 9 bases of the junction left unmatched. The germline CDR1 and CDR2 sequences are SNHLY and FYNNEI. The CDR3 is 16 residues long.

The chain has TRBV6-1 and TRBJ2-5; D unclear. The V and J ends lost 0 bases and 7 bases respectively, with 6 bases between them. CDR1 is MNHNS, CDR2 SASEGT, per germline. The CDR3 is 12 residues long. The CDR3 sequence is CASSEAGVTQYF. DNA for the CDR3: TGTGCCAGCAGTGAAGCTGGAGTGACCCAGTACTTC.

The CDR3 protein is CASSLKLGGQNTEAFF. CDR3 sequence (DNA): TGTGCCAGCAGCTTAAAATTGGGGGGTCAGAACACTGAAGCTTTCTTT. This chain joins TRBV7-2 and TRBJ1-1, with D possibly TRBD1 on 5 matching bases. This CDR3 has 16 amino acids. Germline V gene sequence: CDR1 SGHTA, CDR2 FQGNSA. Trimming pared 2 bases from V and 1 base from J, leaving 14 bases between. Full variable domain (missing parts from reference TRBV7-2 and TRBJ1-1): GAGVSQSPSNKVTEKGKDVELRCDPISGHTALYWYRQSLGQGLEFLIYFQGNSAPDKSGLPSDRFSAERTGGSVSTLTIQRTQQEDSAVYLCASSLKLGGQNTEAFFGQGTRLTVV.